The rows below give T cell receptor beta chains drawn from one sample of a study of shared clonotypes between healthy human individuals. The protocol was immunoSEQ multiplex PCR, while the TCRdb copy is restricted to in-frame clones and leaves out a portion. In the table there are around 500,000 clones, 70% to 80% of which are singletons. The material sequenced was PBMCs. The receptors originated from a woman in her 40s in good health. Some clones in this sample may be carry-over from other donors' samples. Each CDR3 is given with its conserved first and last residue. D genes are given only for firm matches. Clone size is given for some rows only: seen once, a few or many times, or a class if the clone is expanded.

d_call: -; clone_size: -; j_call: TRBJ2-3; v_call: TRBV29-1; cdr3_nt: TGCAGCGTTGATCTACCCACAGATACGCAGTATTTT; cdr3_aa: CSVDLPTDTQYF
d_call: -; clone_size: -; j_call: TRBJ1-2; v_call: TRBV5-4; cdr3_nt: TGTGCCAGCAACATCCCCGGTAATGGCTACACCTTC; cdr3_aa: CASNIPGNGYTF
d_call: -; clone_size: -; j_call: TRBJ2-3; v_call: TRBV9; cdr3_nt: TGTGCCAGCAGCGTAGTGGCAGACCCCACAGATACGCAGTATTTT; cdr3_aa: CASSVVADPTDTQYF
d_call: TRBD2; clone_size: -; j_call: TRBJ2-5; v_call: TRBV19; cdr3_nt: TGTGCCAGTAGCCTGGGCCTAGCGGGGCTGCAAGAGACCCAGTACTTC; cdr3_aa: CASSLGLAGLQETQYF
d_call: TRBD1; clone_size: -; j_call: TRBJ2-3; v_call: TRBV7-3; cdr3_nt: TGTGCCAGCAGCAGCAACAGGGGTTACGGCACAGATACGCAGTATTTT; cdr3_aa: CASSSNRGYGTDTQYF
d_call: -; clone_size: -; j_call: TRBJ2-3; v_call: TRBV2; cdr3_nt: TGTGCCAGCAGGGGGTTAGCCGATACGCAGTATTTT; cdr3_aa: CASRGLADTQYF
d_call: TRBD1; clone_size: -; j_call: TRBJ2-1; v_call: TRBV25-1; cdr3_nt: TGTGCCAGTGAAGACAGGGGCTCTGGGGATGAGCAGTTCTTC; cdr3_aa: CASEDRGSGDEQFF
d_call: TRBD1; clone_size: -; j_call: TRBJ2-2; v_call: TRBV7-2; cdr3_nt: TGTGCCAGCAGCTTAAGCAGGGGGCTCACCGGGGAGCTGTTTTTT; cdr3_aa: CASSLSRGLTGELFF
d_call: -; clone_size: few; j_call: TRBJ2-2; v_call: TRBV6-4; cdr3_nt: TGTGCCAGTCCCCCTAGGCGGGTTAACACCGGGGAGCTGTTTTTT; cdr3_aa: CASPPRRVNTGELFF
d_call: -; clone_size: -; j_call: TRBJ2-5; v_call: TRBV5-1; cdr3_nt: TGCGCCAGCAGCTTGGGGGGCTCCTTCCACGGGGAGACCCAGTACTTC; cdr3_aa: CASSLGGSFHGETQYF
d_call: -; clone_size: -; j_call: TRBJ2-1; v_call: TRBV19; cdr3_nt: TGTGCCAGCGTACCGGGCAGGGCCTACAATGAGCAGTTCTTC; cdr3_aa: CASVPGRAYNEQFF
d_call: TRBD1; clone_size: -; j_call: TRBJ2-7; v_call: TRBV19; cdr3_nt: TGTGCCAGTAGTATCCGCCAGGGGGTCTCCTACGAGCAGTACTTC; cdr3_aa: CASSIRQGVSYEQYF
d_call: -; clone_size: -; j_call: TRBJ2-7; v_call: TRBV5-8; cdr3_nt: TGTGCCAACTATGGGGGCGTGGTCGAAGGGGGCTACGAGCAGTACTTC; cdr3_aa: CANYGGVVEGGYEQYF
d_call: -; clone_size: -; j_call: TRBJ2-5; v_call: TRBV6-5; cdr3_nt: TGTGCCAGCAGTTACGGGGACCAGAGGGAGACCCAGTACTTC; cdr3_aa: CASSYGDQRETQYF
d_call: -; clone_size: -; j_call: TRBJ2-1; v_call: TRBV9; cdr3_nt: TGTGCCAGCGGACCGCAACCATTGGACAATGAGCAGTTCTTC; cdr3_aa: CASGPQPLDNEQFF
d_call: -; clone_size: many; j_call: TRBJ1-2; v_call: TRBV2; cdr3_nt: TGTGCCAGCAGTGAAACCCTTTCCTACACCTTC; cdr3_aa: CASSETLSYTF
d_call: TRBD2; clone_size: few; j_call: TRBJ2-3; v_call: TRBV4-1; cdr3_nt: TGCGCCAGCACAACTGGGGGGAGGGCCGAAGATACGCAGTATTTT; cdr3_aa: CASTTGGRAEDTQYF
d_call: -; clone_size: -; j_call: TRBJ2-2; v_call: TRBV5-4; cdr3_nt: TGTGCCAGCAGCTTGGGGGGAAGGGCCGGGGAGCTGTTTTTT; cdr3_aa: CASSLGGRAGELFF
d_call: -; clone_size: -; j_call: TRBJ2-7; v_call: TRBV10-3; cdr3_nt: TGTGCCACGACTGGAGGGGAGCGGTACGAGCAGTACTTC; cdr3_aa: CATTGGERYEQYF
d_call: -; clone_size: -; j_call: TRBJ2-1; v_call: TRBV28; cdr3_nt: TGTGCCAGCAGTTATACAAAAGGCCACCCGGACTCCTACAATGAGCAGTTCTTC; cdr3_aa: CASSYTKGHPDSYNEQFF
d_call: -; clone_size: few; j_call: TRBJ1-1; v_call: TRBV7-9; cdr3_nt: TGTGCCAGCAGACCTGGGGACACTGAAGCTTTCTTT; cdr3_aa: CASRPGDTEAFF
d_call: -; clone_size: -; j_call: TRBJ2-7; v_call: TRBV30; cdr3_nt: TGTGCCTGGAGTCCCCGGCGGCTCTCCTACGAGCAGTACTTC; cdr3_aa: CAWSPRRLSYEQYF
d_call: TRBD2; clone_size: -; j_call: TRBJ2-1; v_call: TRBV5-1; cdr3_nt: TGCGCCAGCAGCTTGGGACTAGCGGGACCGTCCTACAATGAGCAGTTCTTC; cdr3_aa: CASSLGLAGPSYNEQFF
d_call: -; clone_size: -; j_call: TRBJ2-7; v_call: TRBV5-6; cdr3_nt: TGTGCCAGCAGTAACCCGGGACACGACTACGAGCAGTACTTC; cdr3_aa: CASSNPGHDYEQYF
d_call: -; clone_size: -; j_call: TRBJ1-3; v_call: TRBV28; cdr3_nt: TGTGCCGGGGCGGACTCCCGCTCTGGAAACACCATATATTTT; cdr3_aa: CAGADSRSGNTIYF
d_call: -; clone_size: -; j_call: TRBJ2-5; v_call: TRBV10-1; cdr3_nt: TGCGCCAGCAGTTACCGGGACCCCCGCCAAGAGACCCAGTACTTC; cdr3_aa: CASSYRDPRQETQYF
d_call: TRBD1; clone_size: few; j_call: TRBJ2-7; v_call: TRBV19; cdr3_nt: TGTGCCAGTAGTACCCGGACAGGGCCCACCTACGAGCAGTACTTC; cdr3_aa: CASSTRTGPTYEQYF
d_call: -; clone_size: -; j_call: TRBJ2-1; v_call: TRBV6-1; cdr3_nt: TGTGCCAGCAGCCACGGGACACAACCCTACAATGAGCAGTTCTTC; cdr3_aa: CASSHGTQPYNEQFF
d_call: TRBD1; clone_size: -; j_call: TRBJ1-2; v_call: TRBV28; cdr3_nt: TGTGCCAGCAGCCGGGACAGGGGCGTTAGGAACTATGGCTACACCTTC; cdr3_aa: CASSRDRGVRNYGYTF
d_call: -; clone_size: -; j_call: TRBJ1-4; v_call: TRBV19; cdr3_nt: TGTGCCAGTAGTATACGGCAGGGGAGTGAAAAACTGTTTTTT; cdr3_aa: CASSIRQGSEKLFF
d_call: TRBD2; clone_size: -; j_call: TRBJ2-7; v_call: TRBV7-2; cdr3_nt: TGTGCCAGCAGCCGGGGACTAGTCTACGAGCAGTACTTC; cdr3_aa: CASSRGLVYEQYF
d_call: -; clone_size: once; j_call: TRBJ2-1; v_call: TRBV30; cdr3_nt: TGTGCCTGGAGGATGGACAGCTACAATGAGCAGTTCTTC; cdr3_aa: CAWRMDSYNEQFF
d_call: -; clone_size: -; j_call: TRBJ2-7; v_call: TRBV28; cdr3_nt: TGTGCCAGCAGTTTTATGGGTGGCTACGAGCAGTACTTC; cdr3_aa: CASSFMGGYEQYF
d_call: TRBD2; clone_size: -; j_call: TRBJ2-7; v_call: TRBV4-1; cdr3_nt: TGCGCCAGCAGCCACAGCGGCGGACTAGCTCCGTCTTGGGAGCAGTACTTC; cdr3_aa: CASSHSGGLAPSWEQYF
d_call: TRBD2; clone_size: many; j_call: TRBJ2-7; v_call: TRBV9; cdr3_nt: TGTGCCAGCAGCGTTGGGCTAGCGGGAGAGCAGTACTTC; cdr3_aa: CASSVGLAGEQYF
d_call: TRBD1; clone_size: -; j_call: TRBJ2-3; v_call: TRBV4-3; cdr3_nt: TGCGCCAGCAGCCTGAACCGGGACAGTAGCACAGATACGCAGTATTTT; cdr3_aa: CASSLNRDSSTDTQYF
d_call: -; clone_size: -; j_call: TRBJ2-7; v_call: TRBV9; cdr3_nt: TGTGCCAGCAGCCCAACAGTTAAAACCTACGAGCAGTACTTC; cdr3_aa: CASSPTVKTYEQYF
d_call: -; clone_size: once; j_call: TRBJ2-3; v_call: TRBV7-9; cdr3_nt: TGTGCCAGCAGCTTAGTCGAAACAGATACGCAGTATTTT; cdr3_aa: CASSLVETDTQYF
d_call: -; clone_size: -; j_call: TRBJ1-3; v_call: TRBV2; cdr3_nt: TGTGCCAGCAGTGAGAGTAGTTCTGGAAACACCATATATTTT; cdr3_aa: CASSESSSGNTIYF
d_call: TRBD1; clone_size: -; j_call: TRBJ1-3; v_call: TRBV4-1; cdr3_nt: TGCGCCAGCAGCCAAAGGGTGGGAAGGACAGGTTTCTCGAATGGGAACACCATATATTTT; cdr3_aa: CASSQRVGRTGFSNGNTIYF
d_call: -; clone_size: -; j_call: TRBJ2-3; v_call: TRBV7-3; cdr3_nt: TGTGCCAGCAGCTTGGGCGGGCGGGGATTCACAGATACGCAGTATTTT; cdr3_aa: CASSLGGRGFTDTQYF
d_call: -; clone_size: -; j_call: TRBJ1-1; v_call: TRBV14; cdr3_nt: TGTGCCAGCAGCCAAGTTGGGGTAACTGAAGCTTTCTTT; cdr3_aa: CASSQVGVTEAFF
d_call: -; clone_size: -; j_call: TRBJ1-5; v_call: TRBV28; cdr3_nt: TGTGCCAGCAGTTTCTTCGGCGGCAATCAGCCCCAGCATTTT; cdr3_aa: CASSFFGGNQPQHF
d_call: TRBD2; clone_size: -; j_call: TRBJ2-3; v_call: TRBV13; cdr3_nt: TGTGCCAGCAGCCTCGGGACTAGCGGAAATGCAGATACGCAGTATTTT; cdr3_aa: CASSLGTSGNADTQYF
d_call: -; clone_size: -; j_call: TRBJ1-1; v_call: TRBV28; cdr3_nt: TGTGCCATCGCCCGGGGCGGGGGGTATGACACTGAAGCTTTCTTT; cdr3_aa: CAIARGGGYDTEAFF
d_call: -; clone_size: many; j_call: TRBJ2-1; v_call: TRBV30; cdr3_nt: TGTGCCTGGAGTGGGGTTACCCATGAGCAGTTCTTC; cdr3_aa: CAWSGVTHEQFF